The 5 T cell receptor beta chains listed next were all sequenced from one sample in a study of T cells in Graves' hyperthyroidism and ophthalmopathy. RNA transcripts gave rise to amplified TCR beta CDR3 regions. An initial round of RT-PCR targeting the TCR CDR3 relied on the HTBI primer set. One entry per CDR3 protein results from TCRdb running MiXCR on the multiplex PCR reads. The sample holds some 500,000 distinct CDR3 sequences, roughly 24% seen once. The sample comprised blood. The receptor source for this set is a young woman with Graves' ophthalmopathy.

This chain joins TRBV12-3 or TRBV12-4 and TRBJ2-2, with a possible D match to TRBD2 (6 bases). This CDR3 comprises 13 residues. The CDR3 sequence: CASRSGEAGELFF. CDR3 in DNA: TGTGCGTCGCGTAGCGGTGAGGCCGGGGAGCTGTTTTTT.

This clonotype has ten or more counts. The chain couples TRBV28 to TRBJ2-5; no reliable D call. V was clipped by 5 bases and J by 3 bases, with 10 bases between them. Germline V gene data show CDR1 as MDHEN and CDR2 as SYDVKM. This CDR3 spans 13 amino acids. The chain's CDR3 is CASSPAGEETQYF. The CDR3, as DNA: TGTGCCAGCAGTCCCGCTGGGGAAGAGACCCAGTACTTC.

The chain links TRBV30 to TRBJ1-2; no definite D call. Per germline, CDR1 GTSNPN and CDR2 SVGIG (reference sequence). The ends were cut back, 3 bases at V and 4 bases at J, with 21 bases in the middle. This CDR3 has 16 residues. CDR3 loop: CAWSRAGSLRGYGYTF. CDR3 nucleotides: TGTGCCTGGAGCCGCGCCGGGTCCCTCCGGGGCTATGGCTACACCTTC.

This clonotype was seen more than once but under ten times. A much larger clone sits a single nucleotide away, making a read error possible. The rearrangement uses TRBV11-1 and TRBJ2-5; 7 positions match TRBD1. Germline CDR1 is SGHAT and CDR2 is FQDESV (reference sequence). The CDR3 covers 13 residues. The CDR3 is CASSSQGYETKYF. The DNA for the CDR3 is TGTGCCAGCAGCTCACAGGGGTATGAGACCAAGTACTTC. The entire variable domain, with the rest obtained from reference TRBV11-1 and TRBJ2-5, is as follows: EAEVAQSPRYKITEKSQAVAFWCDPISGHATLYWYRQILGQGPELLVQFQDESVVDDSQLPKDRFSAERLKGVDSTLKIQPAELGDSAMYLCASSSQGYETKYFGPGTRLLVL.

This clonotype was counted many times. V is TRBV24-1 and J is TRBJ1-2; no reliable D call. V lost 4 bases and J lost 8, with 16 bases in between. Germline lookup yields CDR1 KGHDR and CDR2 SFDVKD. CDR3 size: 14 residues. The CDR3 nucleotides are TGTGCCACCAGTGACCGTCTCTCTACGAAAGGCTACACCTTC. This gives the protein CATSDRLSTKGYTF.